The sequence of this T cell receptor beta chain was determined in a study of blood T cells in healthy people across ages. Trimming cost V 0 bases and J 0 bases, with 12 bases left between them. The CDR3 covers 16 residues. Looked up from germline, CDR1 is SGHAT and CDR2 is FQNNGV. Primed by a sample-barcoded 5' primer and a J-beta primer mix, a second PCR proceeded for about 7 to 11 cycles. Tagging of each cDNA molecule was performed by a template-switch adaptor with 12 random nucleotides. MiXCR, run by TCRdb on the 5' RACE reads, gives a single entry per CDR3 protein. This sample has about 940,000 distinct CDR3 sequences, with roughly 48% found just once.

The sequence derives from a man younger than 45 in good health. Sequencing was done on a sample of blood. V usage is TRBV11-2 and J usage is TRBJ2-7; D might be TRBD1 or TRBD2, each matching 5 bases. CDR3 bases: TGTGCCAGCAGCTTAGATGCTTGGGGGATCTCCTACGAGCAGTACTTC. It specifies CASSLDAWGISYEQYF.